This record covers a single T cell receptor (beta chain). Profiled with immunoSEQ multiplex PCR; TCRdb holds only in-frame clones, not every one. The sample carries more than 15,000 clones, about nine tenths recorded once. This sample stems from a study of T cell changes during pregnancy in multiple sclerosis. The CDR3 consists of 15 residues. Germline V gene lookup returns CDR1 SGHRS and CDR2 YFSETQ. V was pared by 4 bases and J by 7 bases, with 21 bases between. This TCR was sampled from a female donor in good health, enrolled as a control in a pregnancy study. The chain joins TRBV5-1 to TRBJ2-7; the D gene is possibly TRBD2 (6 bases). Material: CD8+ T cells from peripheral blood mononuclear cells, obtained in the second trimester of pregnancy. This CDR3 is CASSVEGGPKLEQYF. CDR3 sequence (DNA): TGCGCCAGCAGCGTCGAAGGAGGGCCGAAACTAGAGCAGTACTTC.